This T cell receptor (beta chain) stems from a study of T cell responses to AZD1222 COVID-19 vaccine. Study context: It was second doses at about 4 or about 12 weeks that were pooled. Study-wide results and caveats: Samples come after the peak T cell response, not at day 14.

This clone was counted between two and nine times. Its matching antigen is unknown. Produced via immunoSEQ multiplex PCR; TCRdb's table is partial and in-frame only. The table records tens of thousands of clones, around nine tenths of them present only once. V was shortened by 1 base and J by 3 bases, with 6 bases between the two germline ends. Looked up from germline, CDR1 is SGHTA and CDR2 is FQGNSA. The CDR3 is made up of 14 amino acids. The clonotype originates from an adult in good health. This sample comprised peripheral blood, obtained on day 0 of AZD1222 vaccination. The chain carries TRBV7-2 and TRBJ1-4; the D is unclear. The CDR3 DNA sequence: TGTGCCAGCAGCTTAGTCCACGCTAATGAAAAACTGTTTTTT. Amino acids: CASSLVHANEKLFF.